This TCR beta chain was documented in a study of cytomegalovirus exposure and HLA in healthy donors. This clone came up once. The V segment lost 5 bases and the J segment 0 bases; nucleotides outside the gene matches: 4. The CDR3 has 15 residues. CDR1 and CDR2 (germline): LGHNT, FRNRAP. With 60 Vbeta and 13 Jbeta primers, the PCR was carried out. Clones were sequenced by immunoSEQ multiplex PCR, and TCRdb holds only the in-frame ones, with some missing. This table holds 90,000 to 110,000 clones, around 70% found once. V usage is TRBV12-5 and J usage is TRBJ2-1; TRBD1 matches 7 bases. The sequenced sample consisted of PBMCs. This sequence originates from a woman in her seventies in good health and CMV-seropositive. The chain's CDR3 is CASGASGGSYNEQFF. The CDR3 coding sequence is TGTGCTAGTGGTGCTTCAGGGGGCTCCTACAATGAGCAGTTCTTC.